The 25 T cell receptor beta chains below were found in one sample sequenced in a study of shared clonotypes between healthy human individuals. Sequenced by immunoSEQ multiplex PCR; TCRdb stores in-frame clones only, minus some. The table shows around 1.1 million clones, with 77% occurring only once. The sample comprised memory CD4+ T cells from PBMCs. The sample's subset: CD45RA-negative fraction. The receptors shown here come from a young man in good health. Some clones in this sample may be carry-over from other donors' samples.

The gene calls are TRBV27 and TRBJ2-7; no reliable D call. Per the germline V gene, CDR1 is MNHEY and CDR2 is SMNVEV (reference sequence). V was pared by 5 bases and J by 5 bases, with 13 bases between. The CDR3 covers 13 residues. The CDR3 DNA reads TGTGCCAGCAGTCTGACAAATTCCCACGAGCAGTACTTC. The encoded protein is CASSLTNSHEQYF.

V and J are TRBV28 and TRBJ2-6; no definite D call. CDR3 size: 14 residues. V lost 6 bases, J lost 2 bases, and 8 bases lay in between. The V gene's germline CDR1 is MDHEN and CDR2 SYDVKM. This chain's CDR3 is CASSPGAGANVLTF. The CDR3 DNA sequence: TGTGCCAGCAGCCCAGGCGCTGGGGCCAACGTCCTGACTTTC.

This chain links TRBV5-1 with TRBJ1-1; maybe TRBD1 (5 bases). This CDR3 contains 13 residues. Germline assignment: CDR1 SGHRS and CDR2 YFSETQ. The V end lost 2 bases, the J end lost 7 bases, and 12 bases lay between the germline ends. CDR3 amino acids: CASSFRGEDEAFF. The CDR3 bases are TGCGCCAGCAGCTTCCGAGGGGAGGATGAAGCTTTCTTT.

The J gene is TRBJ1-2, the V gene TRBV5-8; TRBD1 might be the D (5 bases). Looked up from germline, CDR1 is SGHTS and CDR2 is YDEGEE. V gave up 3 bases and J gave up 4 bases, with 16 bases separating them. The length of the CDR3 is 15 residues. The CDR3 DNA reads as TGTGCCAGCAGCTGGGGCCGAGACAGAGGCTATGGCTACACCTTC. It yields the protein CASSWGRDRGYGYTF.

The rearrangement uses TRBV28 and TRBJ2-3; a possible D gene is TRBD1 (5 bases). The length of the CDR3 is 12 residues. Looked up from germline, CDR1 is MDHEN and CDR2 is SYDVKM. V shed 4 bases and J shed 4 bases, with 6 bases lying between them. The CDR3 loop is CASSSRADTQYF. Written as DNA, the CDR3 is TGTGCCAGCAGTTCCAGGGCAGATACGCAGTATTTT. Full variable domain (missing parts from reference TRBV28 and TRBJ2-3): DVKVTQSSRYLVKRTGEKVFLECVQDMDHENMFWYRQDPGLGLRLIYFSYDVKMKEKGDIPEGYSVSREKKERFSLILESASTNQTSMYLCASSSRADTQYFGPGTRLTVL.

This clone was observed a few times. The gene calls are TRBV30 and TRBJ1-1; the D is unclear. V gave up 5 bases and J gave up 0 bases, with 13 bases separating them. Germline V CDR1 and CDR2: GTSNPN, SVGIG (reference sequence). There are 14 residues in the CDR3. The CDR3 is CAWGLRRMNTEAFF. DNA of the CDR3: TGTGCCTGGGGGCTAAGAAGGATGAACACTGAAGCTTTCTTT.

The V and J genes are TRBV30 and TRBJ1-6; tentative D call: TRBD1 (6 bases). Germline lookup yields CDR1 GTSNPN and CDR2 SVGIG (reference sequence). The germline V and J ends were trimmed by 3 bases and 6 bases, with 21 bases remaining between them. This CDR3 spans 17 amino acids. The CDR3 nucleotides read TGTGCCTGGAGCTCAGACCCAGACAGGCAGGCTAATTCACCCCTCCACTTT. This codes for CAWSSDPDRQANSPLHF.

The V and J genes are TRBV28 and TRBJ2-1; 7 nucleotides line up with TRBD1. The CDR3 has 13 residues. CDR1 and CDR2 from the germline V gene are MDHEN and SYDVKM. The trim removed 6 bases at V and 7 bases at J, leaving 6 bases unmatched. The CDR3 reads CASSRGGANEQFF. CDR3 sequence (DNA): TGTGCCAGCAGCCGAGGGGGCGCGAATGAGCAGTTCTTC.

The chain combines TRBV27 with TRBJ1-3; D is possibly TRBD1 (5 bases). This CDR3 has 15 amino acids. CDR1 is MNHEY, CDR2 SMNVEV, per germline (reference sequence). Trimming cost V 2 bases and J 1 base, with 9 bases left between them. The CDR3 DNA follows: TGTGCCAGCAGTTTAGGGGCGGGTTCTGGAAACACCATATATTTT. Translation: CASSLGAGSGNTIYF.

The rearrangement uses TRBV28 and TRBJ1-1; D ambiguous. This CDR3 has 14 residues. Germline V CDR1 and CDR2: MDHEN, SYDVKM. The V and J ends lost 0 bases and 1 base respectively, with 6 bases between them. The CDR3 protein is CASSLWARNTEAFF. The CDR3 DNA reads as TGTGCCAGCAGTTTATGGGCGCGGAACACTGAAGCTTTCTTT.

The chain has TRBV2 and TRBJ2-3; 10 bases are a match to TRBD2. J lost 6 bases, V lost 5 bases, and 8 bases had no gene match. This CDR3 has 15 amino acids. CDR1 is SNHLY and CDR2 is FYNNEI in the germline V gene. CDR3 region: CASSFSGGTADTQYF. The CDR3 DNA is TGTGCCAGCAGTTTTAGCGGGGGGACAGCCGATACGCAGTATTTT.

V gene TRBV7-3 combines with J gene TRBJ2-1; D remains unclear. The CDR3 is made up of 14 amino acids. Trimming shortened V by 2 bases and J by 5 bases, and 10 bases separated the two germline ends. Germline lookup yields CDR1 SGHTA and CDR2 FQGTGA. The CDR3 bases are TGTGCCAGCAGCTTAGCGGCTAGAAACAATGAGCAGTTCTTC. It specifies CASSLAARNNEQFF.

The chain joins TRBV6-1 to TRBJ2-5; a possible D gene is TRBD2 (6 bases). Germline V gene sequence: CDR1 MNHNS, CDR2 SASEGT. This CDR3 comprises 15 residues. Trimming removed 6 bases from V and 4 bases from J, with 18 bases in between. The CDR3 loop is CASSAALAGIETQYF. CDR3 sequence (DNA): TGTGCCAGCAGCGCCGCCTTGGCGGGAATAGAGACCCAGTACTTC.

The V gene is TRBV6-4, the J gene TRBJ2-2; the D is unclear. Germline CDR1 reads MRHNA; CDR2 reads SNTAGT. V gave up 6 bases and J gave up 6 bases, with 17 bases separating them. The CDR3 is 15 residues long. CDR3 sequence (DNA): TGTGCCAGCAGCCAGACTTCCTTTGGGGCCGGGGAGCTGTTTTTT. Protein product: CASSQTSFGAGELFF.

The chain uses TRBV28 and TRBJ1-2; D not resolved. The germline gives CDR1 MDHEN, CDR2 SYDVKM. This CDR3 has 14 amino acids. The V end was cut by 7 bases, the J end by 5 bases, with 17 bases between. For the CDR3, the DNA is TGTGCCAGCAAGGAAAGAGGCAGCTCTTATGGCTACACCTTC. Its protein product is CASKERGSSYGYTF.

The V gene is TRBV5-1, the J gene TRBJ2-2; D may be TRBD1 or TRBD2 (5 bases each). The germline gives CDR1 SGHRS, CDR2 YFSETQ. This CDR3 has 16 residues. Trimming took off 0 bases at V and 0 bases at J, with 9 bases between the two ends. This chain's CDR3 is CASSLAGPTNTGELFF. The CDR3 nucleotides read TGCGCCAGCAGCTTGGCGGGACCCACGAACACCGGGGAGCTGTTTTTT.

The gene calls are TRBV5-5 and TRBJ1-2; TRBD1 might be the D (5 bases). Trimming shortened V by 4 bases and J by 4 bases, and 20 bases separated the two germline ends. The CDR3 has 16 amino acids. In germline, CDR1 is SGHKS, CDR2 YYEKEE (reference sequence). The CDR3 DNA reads TGTGCCAGCAGCCCGACCCGGGACGTAACGGGCTATGGCTACACCTTC. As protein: CASSPTRDVTGYGYTF.

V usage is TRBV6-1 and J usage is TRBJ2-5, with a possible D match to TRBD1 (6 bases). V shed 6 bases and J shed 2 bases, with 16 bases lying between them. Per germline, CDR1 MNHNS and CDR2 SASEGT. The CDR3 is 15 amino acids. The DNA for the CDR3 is TGTGCCAGCAGAGACAGGTCCTTACGACAAGAGACCCAGTACTTC. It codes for CASRDRSLRQETQYF.

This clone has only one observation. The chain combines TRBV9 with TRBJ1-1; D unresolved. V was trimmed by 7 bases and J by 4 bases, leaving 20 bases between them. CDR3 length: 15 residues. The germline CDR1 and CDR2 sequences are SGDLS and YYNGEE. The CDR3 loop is CASRPVGPLGTEAFF. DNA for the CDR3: TGTGCCAGCCGACCGGTAGGCCCCCTGGGCACTGAAGCTTTCTTT. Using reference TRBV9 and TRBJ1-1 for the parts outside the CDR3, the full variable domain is DSGVTQTPKHLITATGQRVTLRCSPRSGDLSVYWYQQSLDQGLQFLIQYYNGEERAKGNILERFSAQQFPDLHSELNLSSLELGDSALYFCASRPVGPLGTEAFFGQGTRLTVV.

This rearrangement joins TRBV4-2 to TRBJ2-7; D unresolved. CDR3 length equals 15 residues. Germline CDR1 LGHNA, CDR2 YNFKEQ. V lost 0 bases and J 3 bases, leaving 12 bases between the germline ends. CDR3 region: CASSQEGSSFYEQYF. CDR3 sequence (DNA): TGTGCCAGCAGCCAAGAGGGTTCGAGTTTCTACGAGCAGTACTTC.

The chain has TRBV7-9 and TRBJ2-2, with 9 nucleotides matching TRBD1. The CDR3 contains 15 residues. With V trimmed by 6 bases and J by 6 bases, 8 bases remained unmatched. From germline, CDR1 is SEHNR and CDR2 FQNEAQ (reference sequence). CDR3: CASREPGQGAGELFF. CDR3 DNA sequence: TGTGCCAGCAGAGAACCGGGACAGGGAGCCGGGGAGCTGTTTTTT.

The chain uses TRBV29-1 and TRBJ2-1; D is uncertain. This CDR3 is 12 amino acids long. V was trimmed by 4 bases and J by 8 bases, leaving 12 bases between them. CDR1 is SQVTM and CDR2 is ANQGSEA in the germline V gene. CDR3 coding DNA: TGCAGCGTTGTGGCCCTCGGCTATGAGCAGTTCTTC. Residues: CSVVALGYEQFF.

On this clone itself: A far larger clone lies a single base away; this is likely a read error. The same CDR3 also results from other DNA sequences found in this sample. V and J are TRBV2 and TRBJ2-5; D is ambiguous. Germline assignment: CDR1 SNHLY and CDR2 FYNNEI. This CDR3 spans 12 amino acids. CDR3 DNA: TGTGCCAGCAGTTTGCGTCGAGAGACTCAGTACTTC. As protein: CASSLRRETQYF.

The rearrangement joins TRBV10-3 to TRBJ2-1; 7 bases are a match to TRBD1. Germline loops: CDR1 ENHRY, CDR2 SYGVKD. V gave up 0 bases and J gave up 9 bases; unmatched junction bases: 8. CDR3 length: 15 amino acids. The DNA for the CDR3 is TGTGCCATCAGTGAGTCTGGGCAGGGGGATGCTGAGCAGTTCTTC. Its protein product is CAISESGQGDAEQFF.

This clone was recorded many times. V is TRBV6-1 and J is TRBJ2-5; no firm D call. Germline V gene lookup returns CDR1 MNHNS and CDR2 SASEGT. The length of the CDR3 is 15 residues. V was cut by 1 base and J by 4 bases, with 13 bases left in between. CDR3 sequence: CASSEVPGGRETQYF. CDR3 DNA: TGTGCCAGCAGTGAAGTTCCGGGCGGAAGAGAGACCCAGTACTTC.